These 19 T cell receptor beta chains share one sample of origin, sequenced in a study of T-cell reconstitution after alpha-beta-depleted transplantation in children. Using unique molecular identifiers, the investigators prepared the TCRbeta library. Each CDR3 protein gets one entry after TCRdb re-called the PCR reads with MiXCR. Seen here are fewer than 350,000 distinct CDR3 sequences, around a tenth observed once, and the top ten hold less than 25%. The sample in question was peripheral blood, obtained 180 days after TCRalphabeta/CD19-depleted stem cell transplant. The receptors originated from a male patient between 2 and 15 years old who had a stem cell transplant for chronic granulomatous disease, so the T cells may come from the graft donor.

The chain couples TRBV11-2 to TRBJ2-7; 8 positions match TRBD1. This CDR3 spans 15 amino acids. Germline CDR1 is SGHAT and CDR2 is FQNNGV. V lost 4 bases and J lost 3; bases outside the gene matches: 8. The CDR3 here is CASSWVRGRIYEQYF. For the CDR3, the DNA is TGTGCCAGCAGCTGGGTCAGGGGGCGCATCTACGAGCAGTACTTC.

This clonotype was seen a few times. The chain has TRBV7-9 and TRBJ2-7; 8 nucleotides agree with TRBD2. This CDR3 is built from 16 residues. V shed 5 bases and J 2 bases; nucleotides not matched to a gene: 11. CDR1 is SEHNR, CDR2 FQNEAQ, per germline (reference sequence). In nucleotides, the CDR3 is TGTGCCAGCAGCCCCTCACTAGCGGAACGTACCTACGAGCAGTACTTC. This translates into CASSPSLAERTYEQYF.

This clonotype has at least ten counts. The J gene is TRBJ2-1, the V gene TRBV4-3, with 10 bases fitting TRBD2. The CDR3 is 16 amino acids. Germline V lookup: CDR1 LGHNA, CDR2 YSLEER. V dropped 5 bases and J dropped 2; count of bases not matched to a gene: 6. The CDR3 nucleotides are TGCGCCAGCAGCATTAGACTAGCGGGTGCCTACAATGAGCAGTTCTTC. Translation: CASSIRLAGAYNEQFF.

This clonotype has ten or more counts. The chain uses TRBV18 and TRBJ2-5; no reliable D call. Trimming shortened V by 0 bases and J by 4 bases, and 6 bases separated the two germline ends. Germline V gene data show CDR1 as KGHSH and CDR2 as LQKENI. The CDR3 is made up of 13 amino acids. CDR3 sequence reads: CASSPPATETQYF. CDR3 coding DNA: TGTGCCAGCTCACCACCTGCGACAGAGACCCAGTACTTC.

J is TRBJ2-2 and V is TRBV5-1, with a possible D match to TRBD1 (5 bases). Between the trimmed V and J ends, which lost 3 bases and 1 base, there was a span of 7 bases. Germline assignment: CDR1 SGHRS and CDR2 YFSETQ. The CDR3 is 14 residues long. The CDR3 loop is CASSSRENTGELFF. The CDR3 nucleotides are TGCGCCAGCAGCTCCAGGGAGAACACCGGGGAGCTGTTTTTT.

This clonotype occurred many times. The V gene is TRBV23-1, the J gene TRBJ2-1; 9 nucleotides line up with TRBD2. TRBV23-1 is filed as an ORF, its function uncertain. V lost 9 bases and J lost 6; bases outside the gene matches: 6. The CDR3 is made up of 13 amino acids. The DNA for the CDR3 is TGCGCCAGTACAGCGGGAGGAGGCAATGAGCAGTTCTTC. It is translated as CASTAGGGNEQFF.

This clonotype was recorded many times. CDR3 region: CASSYRADTQYF. In nucleotides, the CDR3 is TGTGCCAGCAGTTACCGGGCAGATACGCAGTATTTT. The gene calls are TRBV6-2 or TRBV6-3 and TRBJ2-3; D remains unclear. This CDR3 comprises 12 residues. V dropped 2 bases and J dropped 4 bases, with 4 bases sitting between them. Germline lookup yields CDR1 MNHEY and CDR2 SVGEGT.

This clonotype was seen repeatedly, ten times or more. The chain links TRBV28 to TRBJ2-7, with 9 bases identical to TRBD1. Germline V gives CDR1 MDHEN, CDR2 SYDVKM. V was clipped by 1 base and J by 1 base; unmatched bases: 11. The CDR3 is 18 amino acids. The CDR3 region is CASSLLGTGFIPSYEQYF. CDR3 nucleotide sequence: TGTGCCAGCAGTTTATTAGGGACAGGGTTCATCCCATCCTACGAGCAGTACTTC.

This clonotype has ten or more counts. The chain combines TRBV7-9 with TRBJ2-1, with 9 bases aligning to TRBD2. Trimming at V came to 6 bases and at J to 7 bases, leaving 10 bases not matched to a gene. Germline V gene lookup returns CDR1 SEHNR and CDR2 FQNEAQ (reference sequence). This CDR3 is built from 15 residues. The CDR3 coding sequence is TGTGCCAGCAGGGAACTAGCGGGTTCGGGGAATGAGCAGTTCTTC. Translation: CASRELAGSGNEQFF.

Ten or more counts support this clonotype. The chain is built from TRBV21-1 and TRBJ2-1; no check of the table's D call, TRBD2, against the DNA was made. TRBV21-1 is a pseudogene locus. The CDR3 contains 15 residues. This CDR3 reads CASRIYGRGYNEQFF. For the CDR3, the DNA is TGTGCCAGCAGGATATACGGGAGGGGATACAATGAGCAGTTCTTC.

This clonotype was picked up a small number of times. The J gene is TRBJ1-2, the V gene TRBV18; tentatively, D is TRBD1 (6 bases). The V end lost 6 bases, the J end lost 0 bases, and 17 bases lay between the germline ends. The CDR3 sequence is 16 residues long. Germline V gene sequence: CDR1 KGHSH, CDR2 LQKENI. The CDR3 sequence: CASSPTRGGANYGYTF. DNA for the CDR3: TGTGCCAGCTCCCCCACCCGAGGGGGGGCTAACTATGGCTACACCTTC.

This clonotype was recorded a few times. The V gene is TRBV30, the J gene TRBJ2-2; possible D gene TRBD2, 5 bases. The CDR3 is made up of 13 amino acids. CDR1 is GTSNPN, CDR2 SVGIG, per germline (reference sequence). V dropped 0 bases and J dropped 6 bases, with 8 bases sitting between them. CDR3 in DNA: TGTGCCTGGAGTGTACTAGGGCCCGGGGAGCTGTTTTTT. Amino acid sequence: CAWSVLGPGELFF.

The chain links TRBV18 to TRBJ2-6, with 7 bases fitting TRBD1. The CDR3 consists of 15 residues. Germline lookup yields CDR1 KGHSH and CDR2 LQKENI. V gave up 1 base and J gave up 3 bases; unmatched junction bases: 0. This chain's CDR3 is CASSPRTGGANVLTF. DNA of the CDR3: TGTGCCAGCTCACCACGGACAGGTGGGGCCAACGTCCTGACTTTC.

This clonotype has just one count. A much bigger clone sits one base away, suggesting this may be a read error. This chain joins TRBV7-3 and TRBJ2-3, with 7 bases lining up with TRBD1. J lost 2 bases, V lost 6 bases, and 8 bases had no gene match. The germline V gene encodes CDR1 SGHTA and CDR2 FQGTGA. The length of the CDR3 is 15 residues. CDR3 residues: CASRLTGQNTDTQYF. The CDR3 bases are TGTGCCAGCAGGCTGACGGGACAGAACACAGATACGCAGTATTTT.

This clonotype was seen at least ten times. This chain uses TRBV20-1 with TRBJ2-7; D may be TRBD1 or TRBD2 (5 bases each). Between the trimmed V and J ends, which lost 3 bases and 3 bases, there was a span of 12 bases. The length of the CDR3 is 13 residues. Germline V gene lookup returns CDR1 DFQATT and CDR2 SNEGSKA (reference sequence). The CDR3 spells CSASTGTNYEQYF. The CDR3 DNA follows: TGCAGTGCTAGCACCGGGACCAACTACGAGCAGTACTTC.

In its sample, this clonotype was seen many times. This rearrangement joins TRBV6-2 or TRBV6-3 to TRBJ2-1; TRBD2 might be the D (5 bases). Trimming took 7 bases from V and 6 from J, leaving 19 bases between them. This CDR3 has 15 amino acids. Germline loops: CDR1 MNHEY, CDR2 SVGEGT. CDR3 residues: CASNRRGHIGNEQFF. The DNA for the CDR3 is TGTGCCAGCAATAGGAGAGGGCATATTGGCAATGAGCAGTTCTTC.

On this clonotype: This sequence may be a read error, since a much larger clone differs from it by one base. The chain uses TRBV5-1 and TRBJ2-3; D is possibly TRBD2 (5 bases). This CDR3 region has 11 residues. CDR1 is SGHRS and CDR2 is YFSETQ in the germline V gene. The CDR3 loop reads CASILAGTKYF. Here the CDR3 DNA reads TGCGCCAGCATCCTAGCCGGTACGAAGTATTTT.

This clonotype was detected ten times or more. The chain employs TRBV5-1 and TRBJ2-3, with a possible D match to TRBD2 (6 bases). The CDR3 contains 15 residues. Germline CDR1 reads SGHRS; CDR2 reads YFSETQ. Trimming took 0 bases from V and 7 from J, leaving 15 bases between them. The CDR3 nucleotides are TGCGCCAGCAGCTTGGAAGTTTCTCTAGCGAATACGCAGTATTTT. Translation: CASSLEVSLANTQYF.

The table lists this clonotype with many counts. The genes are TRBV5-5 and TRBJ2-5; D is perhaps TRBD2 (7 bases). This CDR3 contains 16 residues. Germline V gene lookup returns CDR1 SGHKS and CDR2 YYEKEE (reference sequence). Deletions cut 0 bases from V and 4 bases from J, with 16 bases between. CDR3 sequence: CASSLALQGGGETQYF. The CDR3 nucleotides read TGTGCCAGCAGCTTGGCCTTACAGGGAGGGGGAGAGACCCAGTACTTC.